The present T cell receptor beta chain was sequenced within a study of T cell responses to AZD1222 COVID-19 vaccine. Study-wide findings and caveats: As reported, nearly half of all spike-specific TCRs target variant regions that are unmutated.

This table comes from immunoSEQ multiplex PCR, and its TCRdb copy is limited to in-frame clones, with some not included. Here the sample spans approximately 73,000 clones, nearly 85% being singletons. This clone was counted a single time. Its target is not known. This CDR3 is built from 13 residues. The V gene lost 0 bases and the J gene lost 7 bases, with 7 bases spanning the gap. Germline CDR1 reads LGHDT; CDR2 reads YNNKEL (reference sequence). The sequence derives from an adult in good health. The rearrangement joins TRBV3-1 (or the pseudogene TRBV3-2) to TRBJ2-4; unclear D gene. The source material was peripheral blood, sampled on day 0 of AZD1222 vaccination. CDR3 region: CASSQDGVNIQYF. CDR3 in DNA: TGTGCCAGCAGCCAAGATGGGGTGAACATTCAGTACTTC.